The following is a TCR beta chain sequence with its context. This clone's antigen is unknown. Per-nucleotide qualities are absent, and no much larger clonotype sits a single base away. This specimen belongs to a study of blood T cell repertoires in COVID-19 (dated by TCRdb to 2019 to 2021). Notes on the research overall: Collaborator samples came from the United States, Italy and Spain and covered acute and convalescent phases of COVID-19. The prospective study material was composed of cDNA or gDNA derived from T cells, B-cell-depleted T cells, or PBMCs. Deeply sampled blood TCRbeta repertoires from subjects exposed to, actively infected with, or recovered from COVID-19 were included in the dataset. The repertoires were released in a freely available public database intended as a resource for research on the immune response to SARS-CoV-2. The samples were drawn from the first 160 participants of the ongoing ImmuneRACE study and from 1,254 subjects provided by 6 global collaborators. The sample metadata nearly always contained a de-identified subject ID, COVID-19 status, age in years and sex. Where HLA class I and class II types were available, the types were taken from metadata supplied by the sample provider, not from assay-based typing.

TCRbeta CDR3 regions were amplified from genomic DNA by means of the immunoSEQ Assay, a bias-controlled multiplex PCR. Per the authors' processing: The number of nucleated cells in each sample was estimated by amplification of reference gene primers within the assay. To quantify the absolute abundance of each unique TCRbeta CDR3 rearrangement, sequence reads were collapsed and filtered. For each sample, productive Simpson clonality was calculated as the square root of Simpson's diversity index across productive rearrangements. TCRdb mirrors the immuneACCESS table, restricted to in-frame sequences. Some clones are absent from its copies; in checked studies, under half trace to an unresolved V gene, and the reason for the others is unknown. The V and J calls and clone size come from that table; D and trimming were worked out from the DNA. This sample has about 100,000 clones in its table, and around 81% of those were observed once. The ten biggest clones cover 13% of the sample.

The study at large found these results: The quantity of clinical and demographic metadata differed by source and by participant and was supplied without curation.

CDR1 and CDR2 were assigned from the germline V gene (reference sequence) as MNHEY and SMNVEV. The CDR3 runs 14 residues from the cysteine to the phenylalanine. Only the CDR3 region is kept as DNA, spanning 42 bases read in frame from base 1. The junction shows trimming of 6 bases on V and 8 bases on J, and the gene matches do not reach 6 bases of it. Whole blood was collected in K2EDTA tubes by collaborating institutions according to the institutions' own protocols. For TCRbeta analysis, collaborator samples were shipped as frozen whole blood, as isolated PBMCs, or as DNA extracted from either sample type.

Sequencing was carried out using peripheral blood. Recombination linked TRBV27 to TRBJ1-6; 8 middle bases align to TRBD1. This receptor was taken from a man aged 50 to 60 with active or convalescent COVID-19. The nucleotides are TGTGCCAGCAGGCGGACAGGGACACATTCACCCCTCCACTTT. Its coded protein is CASRRTGTHSPLHF.